Listed below are T cell receptor beta chains from one sample, sequenced in a study of blood T cell repertoires in COVID-19. Only in-frame clones appear in the TCRdb table, and some are missing; sequencing was by immunoSEQ multiplex PCR. The sample lists more than 300,000 clones, 92% occurring once. The source material was PBMCs or T cells enriched from blood (not recorded which). Every receptor here comes from a woman aged 25 to 39 who had recovered from COVID-19. CDR3s include the opening cysteine and the closing phenylalanine or tryptophan. D genes are given only for firm matches. Clone size is given for some rows only: seen once, a few or many times, or a class if the clone is expanded.

>.|TRBJ1-2|.|TRBV6-6
TGTGCCAGCAGAGGTGACTCCCTTGGCTACACCTTC
CASRGDSLGYTF
>.|TRBJ2-7|TRBD2|TRBV4-3
TGCGCCAGCAGCCAAGCAGGGACTAGCGGCGAGCAGTACTTC
CASSQAGTSGEQYF
>.|TRBJ2-4|TRBD2|TRBV18
TGTGCCAGCTCACCGGTTGCGACTAGCGGGGGTAAAAACATTCAGTACTTC
CASSPVATSGGKNIQYF
>.|TRBJ1-2|.|TRBV6-5
TGTGCCAGCAGTTACTTCTCAGGGCCAGGCTATGGCTACACCTTC
CASSYFSGPGYGYTF
>.|TRBJ2-2|.|TRBV6-1
TGTGCCAGCAGTGAAGGACAGACCACCGGGGAGCTGTTTTTT
CASSEGQTTGELFF
>.|TRBJ1-4|.|TRBV2
TGTGCCAGCAACAGGGCCCAGGGTAATGAAAAACTGTTTTTT
CASNRAQGNEKLFF
>.|TRBJ2-7|.|TRBV3-1/TRBV3-2
TGTGCCAGCAGCCGCCGGGACTCCTATCCTCACTACGAGCAGTACTTC
CASSRRDSYPHYEQYF
>.|TRBJ1-2|.|TRBV6-4
TGTGCCAGCAGTGACTCGAGTGGCGGGGTTAGAGGCTACACCTTC
CASSDSSGGVRGYTF
>.|TRBJ1-1|TRBD1|TRBV3-1/TRBV3-2
TGTGCCAGCAGCCAAGAGCCCACAGGGGGGACTGAAGCTTTCTTT
CASSQEPTGGTEAFF
>.|TRBJ1-5|.|TRBV3-1/TRBV3-2
TGTGCCAGCTGCCAGGGACTTGGGGGGGGCAATCAGCCCCAGCATTTT
CASCQGLGGGNQPQHF
>once|TRBJ2-7|TRBD2|TRBV28
TGTGCCAGCAGTGGACTAGCGGATACCTACGAGCAGTACTTC
CASSGLADTYEQYF
>.|TRBJ2-5|TRBD1|TRBV5-6
TGTGCCAGCAGCCAGGGGGACGAAGAGACCCAGTACTTC
CASSQGDEETQYF
>.|TRBJ2-1|.|TRBV7-3
TGTGCCAGCAGCTTAAGCCGGGATTCAAACAATGAGCAGTTCTTC
CASSLSRDSNNEQFF
>.|TRBJ1-2|.|TRBV9
TGTGCCAGCAGCGTAGACAGTAACTATGGCTACACCTTC
CASSVDSNYGYTF
>once|TRBJ1-6|.|TRBV20-1
TGCAGTGCTAGTAAGGACAGCAATAATTCACCCCTCCACTTT
CSASKDSNNSPLHF
>.|TRBJ1-1|.|TRBV11-2
.
CASSFGTGIFF
>.|TRBJ1-5|.|TRBV19
TGTGCCAGTGCGGGAAGGGACGGCAATCAGCCCCAGCATTTT
CASAGRDGNQPQHF
>.|TRBJ1-5|.|TRBV19
TGTGCCAGTAGTATAACCCACAGATTTAGCAATCAGCCCCAGCATTTT
CASSITHRFSNQPQHF
>.|TRBJ1-1|.|TRBV7-9
TGTGCCAGCAGCCGGGACAACGAAGCTTTCTTT
CASSRDNEAFF
>.|TRBJ2-5|.|TRBV6-5
TGTGCCAGCATCGACGGGTTGCAAGAGACCCAGTACTTC
CASIDGLQETQYF
>.|TRBJ1-1|.|TRBV3-1/TRBV3-2
TGTGCCAGCAGCCACCAGGGATACACTGAAGCTTTCTTT
CASSHQGYTEAFF
>.|TRBJ2-2|TRBD1|TRBV28
TGTGCCAGCAGTTCGGGACAGGGAATGACCGGGGAGCTGTTTTTT
CASSSGQGMTGELFF
>once|TRBJ2-7|.|TRBV4-3
TGCGCCAGCAGCCAAGGGGACGGACAGTACTACGAGCAGTACTTC
CASSQGDGQYYEQYF
>.|TRBJ2-6|TRBD1|TRBV7-9
TGTGCCAGCAGCTTATTGGGGACAGTCGCTCACGTCCTGACTTTC
CASSLLGTVAHVLTF
>.|TRBJ2-7|.|TRBV28
TGTGCCAGCAGTTCCGGGCAGGGAGGTGAGCAGTACTTC
CASSSGQGGEQYF
>.|TRBJ2-7|TRBD2|TRBV6-5
TGTGCCAGCAGTTACTCGACGCGGGAGGGCCGGGAGCAGTACTTC
CASSYSTREGREQYF
>.|TRBJ2-7|TRBD2|TRBV5-4
TGTGCCAGCAGCCCTCCGGGACTAGCGGGACTTATCGAGCAGTACTTC
CASSPPGLAGLIEQYF
>.|TRBJ2-7|.|TRBV27
TGTGCCAGCAGTTTACGACTAACAAGCGAGCAGTACTTC
CASSLRLTSEQYF
>.|TRBJ1-4|TRBD1|TRBV29-1
TGCAGCGCAGGACAGGGGTATGAAAAACTGTTTTTT
CSAGQGYEKLFF
>.|TRBJ1-2|.|TRBV5-1
TGCGCCAGCAGCTTGGTGTTTTCAGCTAACTATGGCTACACCTTC
CASSLVFSANYGYTF
>.|TRBJ1-2|.|TRBV5-4
TGTGCCAGCAGCTTGGGCGGCCTTGGCTATGGCTACACCTTC
CASSLGGLGYGYTF
>.|TRBJ1-5|.|TRBV10-3
TGTGCCACATATGGGGGAGGGGGTACTCAGCCCCAGCATTTT
CATYGGGGTQPQHF